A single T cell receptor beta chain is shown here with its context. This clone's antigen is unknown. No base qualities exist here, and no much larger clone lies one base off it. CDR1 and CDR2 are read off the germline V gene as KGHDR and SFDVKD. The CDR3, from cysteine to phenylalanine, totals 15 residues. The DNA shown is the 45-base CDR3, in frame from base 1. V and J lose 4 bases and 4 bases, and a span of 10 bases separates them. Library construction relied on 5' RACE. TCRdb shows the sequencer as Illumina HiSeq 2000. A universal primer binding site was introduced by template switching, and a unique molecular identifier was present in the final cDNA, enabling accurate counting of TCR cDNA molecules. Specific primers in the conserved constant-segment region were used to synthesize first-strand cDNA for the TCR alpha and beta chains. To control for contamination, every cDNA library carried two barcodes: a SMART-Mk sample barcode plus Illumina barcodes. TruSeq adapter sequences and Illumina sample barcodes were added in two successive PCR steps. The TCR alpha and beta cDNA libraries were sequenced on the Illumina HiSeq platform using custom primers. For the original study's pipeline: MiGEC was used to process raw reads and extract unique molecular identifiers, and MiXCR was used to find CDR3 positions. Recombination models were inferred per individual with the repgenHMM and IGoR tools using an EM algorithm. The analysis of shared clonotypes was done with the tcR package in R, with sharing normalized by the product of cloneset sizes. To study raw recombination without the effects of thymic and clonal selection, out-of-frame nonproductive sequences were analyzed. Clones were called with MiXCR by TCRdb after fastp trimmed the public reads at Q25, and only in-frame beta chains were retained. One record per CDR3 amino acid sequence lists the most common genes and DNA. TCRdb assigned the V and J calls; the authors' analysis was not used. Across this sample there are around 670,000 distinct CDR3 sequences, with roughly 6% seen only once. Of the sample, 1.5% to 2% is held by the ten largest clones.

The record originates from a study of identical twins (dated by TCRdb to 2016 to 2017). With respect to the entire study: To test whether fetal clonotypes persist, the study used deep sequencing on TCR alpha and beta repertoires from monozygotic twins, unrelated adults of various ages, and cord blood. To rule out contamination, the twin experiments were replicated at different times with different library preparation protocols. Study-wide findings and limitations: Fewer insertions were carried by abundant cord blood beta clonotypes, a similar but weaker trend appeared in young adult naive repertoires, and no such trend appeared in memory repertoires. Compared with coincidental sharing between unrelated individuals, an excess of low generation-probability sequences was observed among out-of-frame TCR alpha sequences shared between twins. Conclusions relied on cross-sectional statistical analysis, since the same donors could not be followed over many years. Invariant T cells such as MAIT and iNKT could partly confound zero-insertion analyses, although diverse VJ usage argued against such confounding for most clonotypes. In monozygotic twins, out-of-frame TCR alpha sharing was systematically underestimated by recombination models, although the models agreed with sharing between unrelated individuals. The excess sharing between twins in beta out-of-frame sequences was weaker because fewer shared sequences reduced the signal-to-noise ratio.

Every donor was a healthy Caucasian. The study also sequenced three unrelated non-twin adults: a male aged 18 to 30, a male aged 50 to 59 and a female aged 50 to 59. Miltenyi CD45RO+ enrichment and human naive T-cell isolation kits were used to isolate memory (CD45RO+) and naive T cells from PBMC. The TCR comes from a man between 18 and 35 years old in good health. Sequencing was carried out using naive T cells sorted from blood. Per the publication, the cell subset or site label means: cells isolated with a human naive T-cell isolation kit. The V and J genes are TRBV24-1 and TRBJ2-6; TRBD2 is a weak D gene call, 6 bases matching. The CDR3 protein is CATSEAGSGANVLTF. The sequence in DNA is TGTGCCACCAGTGAAGCCGGGAGCGGGGCCAACGTCCTGACTTTC.